The sequence of this TCR beta chain was determined in a study of blood T cell repertoires in COVID-19. This CDR3 region has 16 residues. Germline V gene sequence: CDR1 SEHNR, CDR2 FQNEAQ (reference sequence). V was clipped by 8 bases and J by 4 bases; unmatched bases: 14. Some clones are missing from TCRdb's copy, which holds only in-frame ones; the method was immunoSEQ multiplex PCR. The table includes roughly 430,000 clones, 70% to 90% detected once. This clone was seen once. The sample was PBMCs or T cells enriched from blood (not recorded which). The rearrangement links TRBV7-9 to TRBJ2-3, with 8 nucleotides matching TRBD2. The receptor comes from a woman between 35 and 50 years old with acute COVID-19. CDR3 coding DNA: TGTGCCAGCGCGTACCAGTCCAGCGGGGGCGCAGATACGCAGTATTTT. It translates to CASAYQSSGGADTQYF.